What follows is one T cell receptor beta chain and its context. Its target is not known. Since all of the isolated RNA was reverse transcribed, expressed TCRB transcripts were what got sequenced. It was found that naive, central memory and regulatory T cell samples averaged roughly 3.6 million reads. This table comes from immunoSEQ multiplex PCR, and its TCRdb copy is limited to in-frame clones, with some not included. This repertoire shows some 250,000 clones, roughly a tenth found once; its top ten account for over 0.015%. The data originate from a study of beta chain features in type 1 diabetes. Broader study findings: Type 1 diabetes patients showed fewer insertions and more deletions at VDJ junctions. Within patients, naive, central memory and Treg TCRB repertoires seemed more similar than within healthy donors. People with Type 1 diabetes carried modestly yet significantly shorter TCRB CDR3s in all four CD4+ subsets.

CDR3 length: 14 amino acids. In germline, CDR1 is SGHRS, CDR2 YFSETQ. The V gene lost 0 bases and the J gene lost 4 bases, with 10 bases spanning the gap. The sample comprised naive CD4+ T cells from blood. The source is a man younger than 45 with type 1 diabetes. V usage is TRBV5-1 and J usage is TRBJ1-1; no clear D. In DNA form, the CDR3 reads TGCGCCAGCAGCTTGGTCACGGGAGCCACTGAAGCTTTCTTT. Protein sequence: CASSLVTGATEAFF. The complete variable domain, with remaining parts taken from reference TRBV5-1 and TRBJ1-1, reads KAGVTQTPRYLIKTRGQQVTLSCSPISGHRSVSWYQQTPGQGLQFLFEYFSETQRNKGNFPGRFSGRQFSNSRSEMNVSTLELGDSALYLCASSLVTGATEAFFGQGTRLTVV.